Listed below are T cell receptor beta chains from one sample, sequenced in a study of T cell changes during pregnancy in multiple sclerosis. Produced via immunoSEQ multiplex PCR; TCRdb's table is partial and in-frame only. Here the sample spans tens of thousands of clones, about 92% being singletons. The sequencing used peripheral blood, collected before pregnancy. Receptor source: a female donor with multiple sclerosis, enrolled in a pregnancy study. CDR3s include the opening cysteine and the closing phenylalanine or tryptophan. A D gene is named only where the DNA matches it firmly. The size field is filled for only some rows; it gives once, few, many or a size class.

d_gene: TRBD1; abundance: once; v_gene: TRBV11-2; j_gene: TRBJ1-1; CDR3nt: TGTGCCAGCAGCTTTGCGGCCGGGACAGACATTGAAGCTTTCTTT; CDR3aa: CASSFAAGTDIEAFF
d_gene: .; abundance: .; v_gene: TRBV29-1; j_gene: TRBJ2-1; CDR3nt: TGCAGCGGACTATCTGATGGCAATGAGCAGTTCTTC; CDR3aa: CSGLSDGNEQFF
d_gene: .; abundance: .; v_gene: TRBV29-1; j_gene: TRBJ1-1; CDR3nt: TGCAGCGGTGTTGCGGCCACTGAAGCTTTCTTT; CDR3aa: CSGVAATEAFF
d_gene: TRBD1; abundance: .; v_gene: TRBV11-2; j_gene: TRBJ2-3; CDR3nt: TGTGCCAGCAGCCCCTTAGGGGGCGAAGGTGATACGCAGTATTTT; CDR3aa: CASSPLGGEGDTQYF
d_gene: .; abundance: .; v_gene: TRBV5-4; j_gene: TRBJ1-2; CDR3nt: TGTGCCAGCACCCGTGACAGCTATGGCTACACCTTC; CDR3aa: CASTRDSYGYTF
d_gene: .; abundance: few; v_gene: TRBV19; j_gene: TRBJ1-3; CDR3nt: TGTGCCAGTGGGAGAGGGGGACCTGGAAACACCATATATTTT; CDR3aa: CASGRGGPGNTIYF
d_gene: TRBD1; abundance: .; v_gene: TRBV7-2; j_gene: TRBJ1-1; CDR3nt: TGTGCCAGCAGCTCACGACAGGGGATTGAAGCTTTCTTT; CDR3aa: CASSSRQGIEAFF
d_gene: .; abundance: once; v_gene: TRBV18; j_gene: TRBJ1-1; CDR3nt: TGTGCCAGCTCACCATTAGACAGCCCTAACACTGAAGCTTTCTTT; CDR3aa: CASSPLDSPNTEAFF
d_gene: TRBD2; abundance: .; v_gene: TRBV28; j_gene: TRBJ2-7; CDR3nt: TGTGCCAGCAGGGTCGGGACTAGCGGTTACGAGCAGTACTTC; CDR3aa: CASRVGTSGYEQYF
d_gene: TRBD1; abundance: .; v_gene: TRBV4-1; j_gene: TRBJ2-1; CDR3nt: TGCGCCAGCAGCCCGTTGACAGGGGGCTCCTACAATGAGCAGTTCTTC; CDR3aa: CASSPLTGGSYNEQFF
d_gene: .; abundance: .; v_gene: TRBV7-9; j_gene: TRBJ1-2; CDR3nt: TGTGCCAGCAGCTTCTTACGGGGGGGGTATGGCTACACCTTC; CDR3aa: CASSFLRGGYGYTF
d_gene: TRBD2; abundance: .; v_gene: TRBV4-1; j_gene: TRBJ2-1; CDR3nt: TGCGCCAGCAGCCTGGGGGGGAGCAATGAGCAGTTCTTC; CDR3aa: CASSLGGSNEQFF
d_gene: TRBD1; abundance: once; v_gene: TRBV25-1; j_gene: TRBJ1-2; CDR3nt: TGTGCCAGCAGTGAAAGGACAGGGAACTATGGCTACACCTTC; CDR3aa: CASSERTGNYGYTF
d_gene: .; abundance: .; v_gene: TRBV4-1; j_gene: TRBJ2-5; CDR3nt: TGCGCCAGTAGCCAACTGACGACAGATCAAGAGACCCAGTACTTC; CDR3aa: CASSQLTTDQETQYF
d_gene: TRBD1; abundance: .; v_gene: TRBV27; j_gene: TRBJ2-3; CDR3nt: TGTGCCAGCAGGACAGGGGCAGATACGCAGTATTTT; CDR3aa: CASRTGADTQYF
d_gene: .; abundance: .; v_gene: TRBV5-1; j_gene: TRBJ1-1; CDR3nt: TGCGCCAGCAACCCCGGGGGTATGAACACTGAAGCTTTCTTT; CDR3aa: CASNPGGMNTEAFF
d_gene: .; abundance: .; v_gene: TRBV19; j_gene: TRBJ1-2; CDR3nt: TGTGCCAGTAGTATCTCCGGGACTGTTACTTATGGCTACACCTTC; CDR3aa: CASSISGTVTYGYTF
d_gene: TRBD1; abundance: once; v_gene: TRBV28; j_gene: TRBJ1-2; CDR3nt: TGTGCCATTCAGGGGGCCTATGGCTACACCTTC; CDR3aa: CAIQGAYGYTF
d_gene: TRBD1; abundance: .; v_gene: TRBV11-2; j_gene: TRBJ2-7; CDR3nt: TGTGCCAGCAGCCCAGGACAGGCTGGCTACGAGCAGTACTTC; CDR3aa: CASSPGQAGYEQYF
d_gene: TRBD1; abundance: .; v_gene: TRBV6-5; j_gene: TRBJ1-2; CDR3nt: TGTGCCAGCAGTTACTCGATCGACAGGGTGGACTATGGCTACACCTTC; CDR3aa: CASSYSIDRVDYGYTF
d_gene: .; abundance: .; v_gene: TRBV7-9; j_gene: TRBJ2-7; CDR3nt: TGTGCCAGCAGCTTATCAGGACTGCCTCCCTACGAGCAGTACTTC; CDR3aa: CASSLSGLPPYEQYF
d_gene: .; abundance: .; v_gene: TRBV7-3; j_gene: TRBJ2-7; CDR3nt: TGTGCCAGCAGCTTTAGAGGCGGTTACGAGCAGTACTTC; CDR3aa: CASSFRGGYEQYF
d_gene: .; abundance: .; v_gene: TRBV19; j_gene: TRBJ1-5; CDR3nt: TGTGCCAGTACCCCAGGGGACCCCAATCAGCCCCAGCATTTT; CDR3aa: CASTPGDPNQPQHF
d_gene: TRBD1; abundance: .; v_gene: TRBV19; j_gene: TRBJ1-5; CDR3nt: TGTGCCAGTCTAGGGGACAGACTACGTAGCAATCAGCCCCAGCATTTT; CDR3aa: CASLGDRLRSNQPQHF
d_gene: TRBD1; abundance: .; v_gene: TRBV11-2; j_gene: TRBJ1-2; CDR3nt: TGTGCCAGCAGCTTAGAATCGACAGGGCTGGACTATGGCTACACCTTC; CDR3aa: CASSLESTGLDYGYTF
d_gene: .; abundance: .; v_gene: TRBV4-2; j_gene: TRBJ2-2; CDR3nt: TGTGCCAGCAGCCCGGAGGGCCGGAGCACCGGGGAGCTGTTTTTT; CDR3aa: CASSPEGRSTGELFF
d_gene: .; abundance: few; v_gene: TRBV7-8; j_gene: TRBJ2-5; CDR3nt: TGTGCCAGCAGCTTAGTTCAGGAAGAGACCCAGTACTTC; CDR3aa: CASSLVQEETQYF
d_gene: TRBD1; abundance: .; v_gene: TRBV2; j_gene: TRBJ1-5; CDR3nt: TGTGCCAGCAGTGAAGTACAGGGGATTCAGCCCCAGCATTTT; CDR3aa: CASSEVQGIQPQHF
d_gene: .; abundance: .; v_gene: TRBV25-1; j_gene: TRBJ1-1; CDR3nt: TGTGCCAGCAGTGAGGGCAGCTTGAACACTGAAGCTTTCTTT; CDR3aa: CASSEGSLNTEAFF
d_gene: .; abundance: .; v_gene: TRBV29-1; j_gene: TRBJ1-1; CDR3nt: TGCAGCGTTTCGGGGGGCATGAACACTGAAGCTTTCTTT; CDR3aa: CSVSGGMNTEAFF
d_gene: .; abundance: .; v_gene: TRBV7-9; j_gene: TRBJ2-4; CDR3nt: TGTGCCAGCAGCTTAGCGGACGGGAGAGGGAACATTCAGTACTTC; CDR3aa: CASSLADGRGNIQYF
d_gene: TRBD2; abundance: .; v_gene: TRBV14; j_gene: TRBJ2-1; CDR3nt: TGTGCCAGCAGCCATCTTAGCGGGAGTCATCATGAGCAGTTCTTC; CDR3aa: CASSHLSGSHHEQFF
d_gene: .; abundance: .; v_gene: TRBV19; j_gene: TRBJ1-4; CDR3nt: TGTGCCAGTAGTCAGTATACAACTAATGAAAAACTGTTTTTT; CDR3aa: CASSQYTTNEKLFF
d_gene: .; abundance: .; v_gene: TRBV16; j_gene: TRBJ2-1; CDR3nt: TGTGCCAGCAGCCAGCCGACCAGGGCAAACTACAATGAGCAGTTCTTC; CDR3aa: CASSQPTRANYNEQFF
d_gene: TRBD1; abundance: .; v_gene: TRBV29-1; j_gene: TRBJ1-5; CDR3nt: TGCAGCGTGGGGACAGGGAGCCATCAGCCCCAGCATTTT; CDR3aa: CSVGTGSHQPQHF
d_gene: .; abundance: .; v_gene: TRBV9; j_gene: TRBJ1-1; CDR3nt: TGTGCCAGCAGCCAAGTTACGGGACTGCGGGCGAACACTGAAGCTTTCTTT; CDR3aa: CASSQVTGLRANTEAFF
d_gene: TRBD2; abundance: .; v_gene: TRBV28; j_gene: TRBJ2-2; CDR3nt: TGTGCCAGCAGTTTACCGCCCCCCGGGTCCCGGGGGGTGAACACCGGGGAGCTGTTTTTT; CDR3aa: CASSLPPPGSRGVNTGELFF
d_gene: .; abundance: .; v_gene: TRBV5-6; j_gene: TRBJ2-3; CDR3nt: TGTGCCAGCAGCCAGGGCTCCGGTCACACAGATACGCAGTATTTT; CDR3aa: CASSQGSGHTDTQYF
d_gene: TRBD2; abundance: .; v_gene: TRBV9; j_gene: TRBJ2-1; CDR3nt: TGTGCCAGCAGCGTCGGGGGCACCGGGACTAGCGGTTACAATGAGCAGTTCTTC; CDR3aa: CASSVGGTGTSGYNEQFF
d_gene: .; abundance: .; v_gene: TRBV12-5; j_gene: TRBJ2-1; CDR3nt: TGTGCTAGTGGCCGTGACTTCTACAATGAGCAGTTCTTC; CDR3aa: CASGRDFYNEQFF
d_gene: .; abundance: .; v_gene: TRBV19; j_gene: TRBJ1-5; CDR3nt: TGTGCCAGTAGACCGGGACATCTTTCCTATAGCAATCAGCCCCAGCATTTT; CDR3aa: CASRPGHLSYSNQPQHF
d_gene: .; abundance: .; v_gene: TRBV5-1; j_gene: TRBJ1-4; CDR3nt: TGCGCCAGCAGCTTGTGGGAGGGCGCTAATGAAAAACTGTTTTTT; CDR3aa: CASSLWEGANEKLFF
d_gene: .; abundance: .; v_gene: TRBV28; j_gene: TRBJ1-1; CDR3nt: TGTGCCAGCAGTTCCCCGGGGGAAAACACTGAAGCTTTCTTT; CDR3aa: CASSSPGENTEAFF
d_gene: .; abundance: .; v_gene: TRBV7-2; j_gene: TRBJ2-1; CDR3nt: TGTGCCAGCAGCTTATTTGAGGGCAATGAGCAGTTCTTC; CDR3aa: CASSLFEGNEQFF
d_gene: TRBD1; abundance: .; v_gene: TRBV18; j_gene: TRBJ1-1; CDR3nt: TGTGCCAGCTCACCCCTAGACAGGGGGCATAGAGGAACTGAAGCTTTCTTT; CDR3aa: CASSPLDRGHRGTEAFF
d_gene: .; abundance: .; v_gene: TRBV25-1; j_gene: TRBJ2-1; CDR3nt: TGTGCCAGCAGTGAATTACAGGGCGGCAATGAGCAGTTCTTC; CDR3aa: CASSELQGGNEQFF
d_gene: TRBD1; abundance: .; v_gene: TRBV25-1; j_gene: TRBJ1-2; CDR3nt: TGTGCCAGCAGTGCGGGACAGACGAGGTATGGCTACACCTTC; CDR3aa: CASSAGQTRYGYTF
d_gene: .; abundance: .; v_gene: TRBV28; j_gene: TRBJ2-5; CDR3nt: TGTGCCAGCAGTTCGTTTTTGGGGGCCCAAGAGACCCAGTACTTC; CDR3aa: CASSSFLGAQETQYF
d_gene: TRBD1; abundance: .; v_gene: TRBV18; j_gene: TRBJ1-4; CDR3nt: TGTGCCAGCTCACTTCAGGGGGCCAATAATGAAAAACTGTTTTTT; CDR3aa: CASSLQGANNEKLFF
d_gene: TRBD2; abundance: .; v_gene: TRBV5-4; j_gene: TRBJ2-5; CDR3nt: TGTGCCAGCAGCTTGGGGGGGACTAGCGGGAGGGAGACCCAGTACTTC; CDR3aa: CASSLGGTSGRETQYF
d_gene: .; abundance: .; v_gene: TRBV7-9; j_gene: TRBJ2-7; CDR3nt: TGTGCCAGCAGCTTGAGTTACAGCGAGCAGTACTTC; CDR3aa: CASSLSYSEQYF
d_gene: TRBD2; abundance: .; v_gene: TRBV15; j_gene: TRBJ2-7; CDR3nt: TGTGCCACCAGCAGAGGTTCTAGCGGGAGATCCTACGAGCAGTACTTC; CDR3aa: CATSRGSSGRSYEQYF
d_gene: TRBD1; abundance: .; v_gene: TRBV4-2; j_gene: TRBJ1-1; CDR3nt: TGTGCCAGCAGCCAAGGTGGGTCCTTGTCCCGGGACAGGGGCCCGAACACTGAAGCTTTCTTT; CDR3aa: CASSQGGSLSRDRGPNTEAFF
d_gene: TRBD1; abundance: .; v_gene: TRBV6-1; j_gene: TRBJ1-1; CDR3nt: TGTGCCAGCACCTTGGGACAGGGGTATGAAGCTTTCTTT; CDR3aa: CASTLGQGYEAFF
d_gene: TRBD1; abundance: .; v_gene: TRBV18; j_gene: TRBJ2-3; CDR3nt: TGTGCCAGCTCACCTCTCACAGGGGGCAGGAGCACAGATACGCAGTATTTT; CDR3aa: CASSPLTGGRSTDTQYF
d_gene: .; abundance: .; v_gene: TRBV5-4; j_gene: TRBJ2-7; CDR3nt: TGTGCCAGCAGCTTGGGCGACCTAGCCTACGAGCAGTACTTC; CDR3aa: CASSLGDLAYEQYF
d_gene: .; abundance: .; v_gene: TRBV19; j_gene: TRBJ2-4; CDR3nt: TGTGCCAGTAGTATAGCGTCGGGAGTTAAAAACATTCAGTACTTC; CDR3aa: CASSIASGVKNIQYF
d_gene: TRBD2; abundance: .; v_gene: TRBV27; j_gene: TRBJ2-6; CDR3nt: TGTGCCAGCAGTCCAAATACCGGGTGGTTAGCGGGAGGACGGCCTGGGGCCAACGTCCTGACTTTC; CDR3aa: CASSPNTGWLAGGRPGANVLTF
d_gene: TRBD1; abundance: .; v_gene: TRBV19; j_gene: TRBJ2-1; CDR3nt: TGTGCCAGTAGTATTGTCAGGGGGCTGCACAATGAGCAGTTCTTC; CDR3aa: CASSIVRGLHNEQFF